One sample yielded the 17 T cell receptor beta chains listed below, sequenced in a study of response to subunit inactivated influenza vaccine. TCRdb redid the calling of the RT-PCR reads with MiXCR, one entry per CDR3 protein. The sample lists more than 450,000 distinct CDR3 sequences, about 7.6% occurring once. The sequencing here drew on PBMCs from blood, taken roughly 24 months after vaccination. The receptor source for this set is a man between 50 and 75 years old who received an inactivated influenza vaccine.

This clonotype was found many times. This chain uses TRBV15 with TRBJ1-3; 8 bases fit TRBD1. V lost 1 base and J lost 0; bases outside the gene matches: 8. Germline loops: CDR1 LNHNV, CDR2 YYDKDF (reference sequence). This CDR3 is 18 amino acids long. CDR3 DNA sequence: TGTGCCACCAGCAGAGTTCTGGGACAGGCATTCTCTGGAAACACCATATATTTT. The encoded protein is CATSRVLGQAFSGNTIYF.

J is TRBJ1-4 and V is TRBV7-9; 7 bases are shared with TRBD1. Germline V CDR1 and CDR2: SEHNR, FQNEAQ (reference sequence). V gave up 4 bases and J gave up 4 bases; unmatched junction bases: 6. The CDR3 spans 15 residues. The CDR3 region is CASSSGTVRNEKLFF. CDR3 coding DNA: TGTGCCAGCAGCTCCGGGACAGTCCGTAATGAAAAACTGTTTTTT.

The chain couples TRBV3-1 to TRBJ2-3; no definite D call. The V end was cut by 3 bases, the J end by 11 bases, with 12 bases between. Per germline, CDR1 LGHDT and CDR2 YNNKEL (reference sequence). The CDR3 loop spans 12 amino acids. The DNA of the CDR3 is TGTGCCAGCAGCCAGACTCCTGGCATGCAGTATTTT. Encoded protein: CASSQTPGMQYF.

J is TRBJ2-7 and V is TRBV27; 7 positions match TRBD1. V was pared by 6 bases and J by 4 bases, with 9 bases of the junction left unmatched. The germline CDR1 and CDR2 sequences are MNHEY and SMNVEV (reference sequence). The CDR3 has 14 residues. CDR3 protein: CASRPRQGRYEQYF. The CDR3 DNA is TGTGCCAGCAGACCTCGACAGGGAAGGTACGAGCAGTACTTC.

For this clonotype: With a much larger clone just one base away, this may be a read error. The final CDR3 position lacks the conserved phenylalanine or tryptophan, pointing to a likely read error. The chain is built from TRBV5-4 and TRBJ1-1, with D possibly TRBD1 on 6 matching bases. This CDR3 region has 15 residues. Looked up from germline, CDR1 is SGHNT and CDR2 is YYREEE (reference sequence). Trimming pared 1 base from V and 6 bases from J, leaving 16 bases between. The CDR3 here is CASSLRRDIGAEAFY. CDR3 sequence (DNA): TGTGCCAGCAGCTTGAGAAGGGACATCGGAGCTGAAGCTTTCTAT.

V and J are TRBV6-1 and TRBJ2-7; D call uncertain. Germline V CDR1 and CDR2: MNHNS, SASEGT. CDR3 size: 14 residues. The ends were cut back, 6 bases at V and 0 bases at J, with 12 bases in the middle. The CDR3 region has the DNA TGTGCCAGCAGACTGACTGTAAGCTCCTACGAGCAGTACTTC. Protein product: CASRLTVSSYEQYF.

This clonotype showed up many times. The rearrangement joins TRBV5-1 to TRBJ2-7, with 10 bases matching TRBD2. The CDR3 runs to 14 residues. V lost 3 bases and J lost 3; bases outside the gene matches: 3. Germline V gene data show CDR1 as SGHRS and CDR2 as YFSETQ. In DNA form, the CDR3 reads TGCGCCAGCAGCTGGAGCGGGAGGGACTACGAGCAGTACTTC. The encoded protein is CASSWSGRDYEQYF.

The J gene is TRBJ2-7, the V gene TRBV5-6; D gene unclear. Germline CDR1 and CDR2: SGHDT and YYEEEE. Trimming cost V 0 bases and J 6 bases, with 10 bases left between them. This CDR3 region has 13 residues. The DNA of the CDR3 is TGTGCCAGCAGCTTGGGGCCTAATCTCGAGCAGTACTTC. Its protein product is CASSLGPNLEQYF.

The chain has TRBV5-1 and TRBJ2-3, with 8 positions matching TRBD1. V lost 4 bases and J lost 8; bases outside the gene matches: 9. Looked up from germline, CDR1 is SGHRS and CDR2 is YFSETQ. The CDR3 is 14 residues long. The CDR3 sequence: CASSGGQGMGTQYF. CDR3 in DNA: TGCGCCAGCAGCGGCGGACAGGGAATGGGTACGCAGTATTTT.

This chain joins TRBV3-1 and TRBJ2-3, with D unclear. The CDR3 spans 15 residues. Germline V gene lookup returns CDR1 LGHDT and CDR2 YNNKEL (reference sequence). V shed 1 base and J shed 2 bases, with 10 bases lying between them. The CDR3 is CASSQVGSHTDTQYF. The CDR3 DNA reads as TGTGCCAGCAGCCAAGTAGGGTCCCACACAGATACGCAGTATTTT.

This clonotype came up a few times. The chain carries TRBV10-3 and TRBJ2-1; D is uncertain. The germline CDR1 and CDR2 sequences are ENHRY and SYGVKD. This CDR3 has 14 amino acids. Trimming removed 10 bases from V and 1 base from J, with 14 bases in between. The chain's CDR3 is CATRGAASYNEQFF. Written as DNA, the CDR3 is TGTGCCACACGAGGAGCAGCTTCCTACAATGAGCAGTTCTTC.

As for this clonotype: One end of the junction is discordant with germline, which a read error may explain. This CDR3 is CASGSGLYNEQFF. CDR3 DNA: TGTGCCAGCGGCTCGGGCCTGTACAATGAGCAGTTCTTC. This chain links TRBV4-1 with TRBJ2-1; D might be TRBD2 (5 bases). The germline V gene has CDR1 MGHRA and CDR2 YSYEKL. CDR3 length equals 13 residues.

This clonotype was counted at least ten times. The chain links TRBV7-3 to TRBJ2-1, with D possibly TRBD2 on 5 matching bases. The CDR3 has 18 amino acids. V gave up 1 base and J gave up 5 bases, with 21 bases separating them. Germline CDR1 SGHTA, CDR2 FQGTGA. CDR3 sequence: CASSLSSVGSTSNNEQFF. CDR3 bases: TGTGCCAGCAGCTTAAGCTCGGTGGGCTCCACTAGTAACAATGAGCAGTTCTTC.

At least ten counts were recorded for this clonotype. The chain has TRBV4-2 and TRBJ1-1, with D hard to call. Germline lookup yields CDR1 LGHNA and CDR2 YNFKEQ. The CDR3 extends over 13 amino acids. Trimming left V 0 bases short and J 7 bases short, with 9 bases between. In nucleotides, the CDR3 is TGTGCCAGCAGCCAAGAAGGAAGGATTGAAGCTTTCTTT. It encodes CASSQEGRIEAFF.

This clonotype was found a few times. The chain links TRBV18 to TRBJ2-1; D may match TRBD1 or TRBD2 (6 bases each). This CDR3 has 15 amino acids. Between the trimmed V and J ends, which lost 1 base and 7 bases, there was a span of 14 bases. Germline CDR1 and CDR2: KGHSH and LQKENI. CDR3 coding DNA: TGTGCCAGCTCACCACTCGGGGGCGAGGCTAATGAGCAGTTCTTC. This gives the protein CASSPLGGEANEQFF.

This clonotype was seen a few times. The chain employs TRBV6-1 and TRBJ2-3; 8 nucleotides agree with TRBD1. The germline V gene has CDR1 MNHNS and CDR2 SASEGT. The CDR3 runs 16 residues. Germline trimming cut 6 bases from V and 2 bases from J; bases unmatched to any gene: 10. The CDR3 DNA sequence: TGTGCCAGCAGCCCAGGGGGCGGCAGGGCCACAGATACGCAGTATTTT. This translates into CASSPGGGRATDTQYF.

The gene calls are TRBV5-1 and TRBJ1-1; a weak D match, TRBD1 (5 bases). The germline gives CDR1 SGHRS, CDR2 YFSETQ. This CDR3 is 17 amino acids long. V lost 0 bases and J 6 bases, leaving 21 bases between the germline ends. CDR3 loop: CASSLASGGGRWAEAFF. In DNA form, the CDR3 reads TGCGCCAGCAGCTTGGCCAGTGGGGGTGGTAGATGGGCTGAAGCTTTCTTT.